This is a list of T cell receptor beta chains from one sample in a study of blood T cell repertoires in COVID-19. Sequenced by immunoSEQ multiplex PCR; TCRdb stores in-frame clones only, minus some. The sample carries fewer than 300,000 clones, around 81% recorded once. The sample was peripheral blood. The receptors were sampled from a woman aged 55-70 years with active or convalescent COVID-19. The CDR3 runs from the conserved cysteine through the conserved F or W. The order of the fields is CDR3 DNA, CDR3 protein, clone size, J gene, V gene, D gene. The D gene is left open where the match is weak. Clone size is not always given. Where it is, it says once, few, many or a class for expanded clones.

TGCAGCGTTGAAGTCCCCTTCAGCACAGATACGCAGTATTTT | CSVEVPFSTDTQYF | . | TRBJ2-3 | TRBV29-1 | .
TGTGCCAGCAGCAGGAGGGGTTCGGATGAGCAGTTCTTC | CASSRRGSDEQFF | . | TRBJ2-1 | TRBV2 | .
TGTGCCAGTAGTCCCCAGGGGGCGAATGAAAAACTGTTTTTT | CASSPQGANEKLFF | . | TRBJ1-4 | TRBV19 | TRBD1
TGTGCCAGTAGTATCCTCGGACAGGCCTCCTACGAGCAGTACTTC | CASSILGQASYEQYF | . | TRBJ2-7 | TRBV19 | TRBD1
TGTGCTAGTGGAATACGGAATGAGCAGTTCTTC | CASGIRNEQFF | . | TRBJ2-1 | TRBV12-5 | .
TGTGCCAGCAGTGACAGGGGCTACGGCTACACCTTC | CASSDRGYGYTF | few | TRBJ1-2 | TRBV6-1 | .
TGTGCCAGCAGCGCCTGGAGGGAGTCCACCGGGGAGCTGTTTTTT | CASSAWRESTGELFF | . | TRBJ2-2 | TRBV9 | .
TGTGCCAGCAGCATAGACTTGAGCTCCTACAATGAGCAGTTCTTC | CASSIDLSSYNEQFF | few | TRBJ2-1 | TRBV9 | .
TGTGCCAGCAGTTACTCGAGAACAGGGCGTGCAGAGACCCAGTACTTC | CASSYSRTGRAETQYF | . | TRBJ2-5 | TRBV6-5 | .
TGTGCCAGTAGTATAAGTGACAGCTACGAGCAGTACTTC | CASSISDSYEQYF | . | TRBJ2-7 | TRBV19 | .
TGTGCCATCAGTGAGTCGGGGAGCAGAGACAATGAGCAGTTCTTC | CAISESGSRDNEQFF | few | TRBJ2-1 | TRBV10-3 | .
TGTGCCAGCAGCTTCGGACAGAGCACCTACGAGCAGTACTTC | CASSFGQSTYEQYF | . | TRBJ2-7 | TRBV11-2 | .
TGCGCCAGCAGGCGTGGCACAGATACGCAGTATTTT | CASRRGTDTQYF | . | TRBJ2-3 | TRBV5-1 | .
TGTGCCAGCAGCTTAGATCCGGGACTGAACACCGGGGAGCTGTTTTTT | CASSLDPGLNTGELFF | . | TRBJ2-2 | TRBV7-6 | .
TGTGCCACCAGTGTTAGCGGGGGGCCCTACACCGGGGAGCTGTTTTTT | CATSVSGGPYTGELFF | . | TRBJ2-2 | TRBV24-1 | TRBD2
TGTGCCAGCAGCCAAGATCCTGTTCATGGCTACACCTTC | CASSQDPVHGYTF | . | TRBJ1-2 | TRBV4-2 | .
TGTGCCAGCACCGGGGGGAATTACAATGAGCAGTTCTTC | CASTGGNYNEQFF | . | TRBJ2-1 | TRBV2 | TRBD2
TGTGCCAGCAGTGGGACAACAGATTACGAGCAGTACTTC | CASSGTTDYEQYF | . | TRBJ2-7 | TRBV2 | .
TGTGCCAGCAGCTCGAAAAGCGGCCAAGAGACCCAGTACTTC | CASSSKSGQETQYF | once | TRBJ2-5 | TRBV5-4 | .
TGTGCCAGTAGGACAGGGGACTATGGCTACACCTTC | CASRTGDYGYTF | . | TRBJ1-2 | TRBV19 | TRBD1
TGTGCCAGCAGCTCGGACTCTCCGAGCACTGGAAACACCATATATTTT | CASSSDSPSTGNTIYF | . | TRBJ1-3 | TRBV7-2 | .
TGTGCCAGCAGTTTGACTAGCCGAGAGACCCAGTACTTC | CASSLTSRETQYF | . | TRBJ2-5 | TRBV12-3/TRBV12-4 | TRBD2
TGCGCCAGCAGCCAAGTGGTAACTAGCCGACCCTATGGCTACACCTTC | CASSQVVTSRPYGYTF | . | TRBJ1-2 | TRBV4-1 | .
TGCGCCAGCAGCTTGTATGAGTACAATGAGCAGTTCTTC | CASSLYEYNEQFF | . | TRBJ2-1 | TRBV5-1 | .
TGTGCCAGCAGCTCACCCACAATAACGAACACTGAAGCTTTCTTT | CASSSPTITNTEAFF | once | TRBJ1-1 | TRBV5-4 | .
TGTGCCTGGGCCCCCGAACAGGCACCCCTCAATCAGCCCCAGCATTTT | CAWAPEQAPLNQPQHF | . | TRBJ1-5 | TRBV30 | .
TGCGCCAGCAGTCACCCCGGACCCCACTTGGGACAGGGACCGTACGAGCAGTACTTC | CASSHPGPHLGQGPYEQYF | . | TRBJ2-7 | TRBV23-1 | TRBD1
TGTGCCAGCAGCGCGACTAGCGGGGGGGTATTGGAGCAGTACTTC | CASSATSGGVLEQYF | . | TRBJ2-7 | TRBV11-2 | TRBD2